These 9 T cell receptor beta chains were sequenced from one sample in a study of shared clonotypes between healthy human individuals. This table comes from immunoSEQ multiplex PCR, and its TCRdb copy is limited to in-frame clones, with some not included. The sample lists over a million clones; around 97% were seen once. Sequencing was done on a sample of naive CD4+ T cells sorted from blood. Documented subset: CD45RA+ positively selected. The receptors here all came from a man aged 25 to 45 in good health.

The V call is TRBV20-1, the J call TRBJ2-7; D gene ambiguous. CDR1 is DFQATT and CDR2 is SNEGSKA in the germline V gene (reference sequence). The CDR3 has 11 amino acids. V was shortened by 6 bases and J by 6 bases, with 12 bases between the two germline ends. The CDR3 reads CSAQAGAEQYF. CDR3 in DNA: TGCAGTGCCCAGGCAGGAGCCGAGCAGTACTTC.

The chain couples TRBV30 to TRBJ1-1; possible D gene TRBD1, 5 bases. Germline V gene data show CDR1 as GTSNPN and CDR2 as SVGIG (reference sequence). CDR3 size: 13 residues. Trimming stripped 3 bases from V and 2 bases from J, with 10 bases between. CDR3 sequence (DNA): TGTGCCTGGAGGGTCAGGACAAACACTGAAGCTTTCTTT. Protein product: CAWRVRTNTEAFF.

The genes are TRBV5-4 and TRBJ2-1, with TRBD2 matching 9 bases. V lost 1 base and J lost 1; bases outside the gene matches: 9. Germline CDR1 is SGHNT and CDR2 is YYREEE (reference sequence). The CDR3 is made up of 18 amino acids. CDR3 in amino acids: CASSLLSIAGGSYNEQFF. The CDR3 DNA sequence: TGTGCCAGCAGCTTGTTATCTATTGCGGGAGGGTCCTACAATGAGCAGTTCTTC.

J is TRBJ2-7 and V is TRBV7-2, with D unclear. The length of the CDR3 is 14 residues. Germline V lookup: CDR1 SGHTA, CDR2 FQGNSA. The ends were cut back, 6 bases at V and 3 bases at J, with 15 bases in the middle. DNA for the CDR3: TGTGCCAGCAGTAGGACCTATTCAGACTACGAGCAGTACTTC. This gives the protein CASSRTYSDYEQYF.

This chain joins TRBV7-9 and TRBJ1-3, with TRBD1 as a possible D gene (6 bases). The V and J ends lost 0 bases and 4 bases respectively, with 10 bases between them. Germline loops: CDR1 SEHNR, CDR2 FQNEAQ (reference sequence). The CDR3 is 15 residues long. The CDR3 coding sequence is TGTGCCAGCAGCTTAGCGGGGGGGCGCGGAAACACCATATATTTT. The encoded protein is CASSLAGGRGNTIYF.

The V and J genes are TRBV18 and TRBJ2-3; 8 bases map to TRBD1. CDR1 and CDR2 (germline): KGHSH, LQKENI. The CDR3 loop spans 17 amino acids. Losses at the gene ends were 4 bases for V and 2 bases for J; bases not matched to a gene: 11. The CDR3 protein is CASSLRRTGLPTDTQYF. The CDR3 region has the DNA TGTGCCAGCTCACTTCGCCGGACAGGGTTGCCCACAGATACGCAGTATTTT.

This chain uses TRBV27 with TRBJ2-7, with D perhaps matching TRBD2 (6 bases). The germline gives CDR1 MNHEY, CDR2 SMNVEV (reference sequence). The V end lost 4 bases, the J end lost 1 base, and 23 bases lay between the germline ends. The CDR3 sequence is 18 residues long. In nucleotides, the CDR3 is TGTGCCAGCAGTTCCCCTTCGGGACTTCTACCCCTATCCTACGAGCAGTACTTC. This sequence encodes CASSSPSGLLPLSYEQYF.

The CDR3 DNA reads TGTGCCAGCTCAGAGGGCACCTCAGAGGAGCAGTACTTC. Protein: CASSEGTSEEQYF. The chain is built from TRBV18 and TRBJ2-7, with a weak D call TRBD2 (5 bases). CDR1 KGHSH and CDR2 LQKENI come from the germline V gene. The CDR3 sequence is 13 residues long. The V gene lost 5 bases and the J gene lost 7 bases, with 15 bases spanning the gap.

In nucleotides, the CDR3 is TGTGCCAGCTCACCATCCACAGGGGAAGATACGCAGTATTTT. It encodes CASSPSTGEDTQYF. The chain couples TRBV18 to TRBJ2-3, with 7 bases lining up with TRBD1. Looked up from germline, CDR1 is KGHSH and CDR2 is LQKENI. V was clipped by 2 bases and J by 5 bases; unmatched bases: 4. This CDR3 contains 14 residues. Drawing the rest from reference TRBV18 and TRBJ2-3, the complete variable domain is NAGVMQNPRHLVRRRGQEARLRCSPMKGHSHVYWYRQLPEEGLKFMVYLQKENIIDESGMPKERFSAEFPKEGPSILRIQQVVRGDSAAYFCASSPSTGEDTQYFGPGTRLTVL.